The sequence of this T cell receptor (beta chain) was determined in a study of T cell repertoires in cytomegalovirus infection. Turning to the study itself: Signatures in public TCR beta sequences pointed to both CMV infection and matching HLA type.

A single record per CDR3 protein comes from TCRdb applying MiXCR to the reads. Altogether nearly 650,000 distinct CDR3 sequences are present, 20% to 25% being singletons, with the ten largest covering 8%. V was shortened by 5 bases and J by 4 bases, with 17 bases between the two germline ends. The CDR3 runs 14 residues. Per the germline V gene, CDR1 is DFQATT and CDR2 is SNEGSKA (reference sequence). The chain is built from TRBV20-1 and TRBJ1-2; tentative D call: TRBD1 (6 bases). The clonotype comes from a human donor in good health (CMV status not recorded). Some clones in this sample may be carry-over from other donors' samples. Source material: CD8+ T cells from PBMCs. DNA for the CDR3: TGCAGTGCTCCCGGTCCCGGACAGAGCTATGGCTACACCTTC. Encoded protein: CSAPGPGQSYGYTF.